This is a list of T cell receptor beta chains from one sample in a study of blood T cell repertoires in COVID-19. Sequencing was performed with immunoSEQ multiplex PCR; in TCRdb, only in-frame clones are kept and a portion is missing. The sample comprises tens of thousands of clones, nearly 90% of which are singletons, and around 3% rests with the top ten. The sequenced sample was peripheral blood. The receptors derive from a man over 45 with active COVID-19. Each CDR3 is given with its conserved first and last residue. Fields, in order: clone size, J gene, D gene, V gene, CDR3 protein, CDR3 DNA. The D gene is left open where the match is weak. Expanded clones get a size class; other rows say once, few or many, or leave the size out.

size: NA; J: TRBJ2-3; D: TRBD1; V: TRBV5-1; CDR3: CASSLTGMSTDTQYF; DNA: TGCGCCAGCAGTTTGACAGGGATGAGCACAGATACGCAGTATTTT
size: NA; J: TRBJ1-3; D: NA; V: TRBV5-4; CDR3: CASSLEGVGNTIYF; DNA: TGTGCCAGCAGCTTGGAAGGGGTTGGAAACACCATATATTTT
size: NA; J: TRBJ1-2; D: NA; V: TRBV6-2/TRBV6-3; CDR3: CASSYPSDGNYGYTF; DNA: TGTGCCAGCAGTTACCCTAGTGACGGAAACTATGGCTACACCTTC
size: NA; J: TRBJ1-6; D: NA; V: TRBV28; CDR3: CASSFGRFGGGGDNSPLHF; DNA: TGTGCCAGCAGTTTTGGACGTTTCGGAGGGGGAGGGGATAATTCACCCCTCCACTTT
size: NA; J: TRBJ2-1; D: TRBD2; V: TRBV6-4; CDR3: CASSDSSGGINEQFF; DNA: TGTGCCAGCAGTGACTCGAGCGGGGGAATCAATGAGCAGTTCTTC
size: once; J: TRBJ2-5; D: NA; V: TRBV6-1; CDR3: CASSEVRQRQETQYF; DNA: TGTGCCAGCAGTGAGGTGAGACAGCGCCAAGAGACCCAGTACTTC
size: NA; J: TRBJ2-2; D: TRBD2; V: TRBV28; CDR3: CASRLLAGGNTGELFF; DNA: TGTGCCAGCAGACTACTAGCGGGGGGGAACACCGGGGAGCTGTTTTTT
size: once; J: TRBJ2-7; D: NA; V: TRBV11-2; CDR3: CASSLDSGSSYEQYF; DNA: TGTGCCAGCAGCTTAGATTCCGGTAGCTCCTACGAGCAGTACTTC
size: NA; J: TRBJ1-1; D: NA; V: TRBV19; CDR3: CASSHRGAVTEAFF; DNA: TGTGCCAGTAGTCACCGCGGGGCAGTGACTGAAGCTTTCTTT
size: NA; J: TRBJ2-7; D: NA; V: TRBV4-3; CDR3: CASSQEAGFSYEQYF; DNA: TGCGCCAGCAGCCAAGAAGCTGGTTTCTCCTACGAGCAGTACTTC
size: once; J: TRBJ1-6; D: NA; V: TRBV15; CDR3: CATQLKTGGNSPLHF; DNA: TGTGCCACCCAACTAAAAACGGGGGGCAATTCACCCCTCCACTTT
size: once; J: TRBJ2-3; D: TRBD1; V: TRBV19; CDR3: CASSPDRGLWTDTQYF; DNA: TGTGCCAGTAGCCCGGACAGGGGGTTATGGACAGATACGCAGTATTTT
size: NA; J: TRBJ2-2; D: TRBD1; V: TRBV24-1; CDR3: CATSDSRRQGRANTGELFF; DNA: TGTGCCACCAGTGATTCCCGAAGACAGGGACGCGCGAACACCGGGGAGCTGTTTTTT
size: NA; J: TRBJ1-2; D: TRBD1; V: TRBV2; CDR3: CASRRTGSFNGYTF; DNA: TGTGCCAGCCGGAGGACAGGGTCTTTTAATGGCTACACCTTC
size: NA; J: TRBJ1-2; D: NA; V: TRBV7-2; CDR3: CASSLGVSYGYTF; DNA: TGTGCCAGCAGCTTAGGAGTTTCCTATGGCTACACCTTC
size: NA; J: TRBJ1-4; D: TRBD1; V: TRBV5-1; CDR3: CASSLGDRGREKLFF; DNA: TGCGCCAGCAGCTTGGGGGACAGGGGAAGAGAAAAACTGTTTTTT
size: NA; J: TRBJ1-2; D: NA; V: TRBV5-5; CDR3: CASSLGIGTGNYGYTF; DNA: TGTGCCAGCAGCTTGGGTATAGGTACAGGCAACTATGGCTACACCTTC
size: NA; J: TRBJ1-4; D: NA; V: TRBV21-1; CDR3: CATKDRGPARGEKLFF; DNA: TGTGCCACCAAGGACAGGGGGCCAGCTAGGGGTGAAAAACTGTTTTTT
size: few; J: TRBJ2-5; D: NA; V: TRBV29-1; CDR3: CSVSSLWETQYF; DNA: TGCAGCGTTTCTAGCTTGTGGGAGACCCAGTACTTC
size: NA; J: TRBJ2-2; D: NA; V: TRBV28; CDR3: CASSSRDKNTGELFF; DNA: TGTGCCAGCAGTTCGAGGGACAAAAACACCGGGGAGCTGTTTTTT
size: NA; J: TRBJ1-1; D: TRBD1; V: TRBV7-8; CDR3: CASSLQGVGEAFF; DNA: TGTGCCAGCAGCTTACAGGGGGTGGGTGAAGCTTTCTTT
size: NA; J: TRBJ1-6; D: NA; V: TRBV23-1; CDR3: CASSMGGWSYNSPLHF; DNA: TGCGCCAGTTCAATGGGGGGTTGGTCCTATAATTCACCCCTCCACTTT
size: NA; J: TRBJ2-3; D: TRBD2; V: TRBV14; CDR3: CASSRGSGGSRNTQYF; DNA: TGTGCCAGCTCCCGGGGGAGCGGGGGTTCACGTAATACGCAGTATTTT
size: NA; J: TRBJ2-1; D: TRBD2; V: TRBV5-1; CDR3: CASSLASSGEQFF; DNA: TGCGCCAGCAGCTTGGCGTCTAGCGGTGAGCAGTTCTTC
size: NA; J: TRBJ1-5; D: NA; V: TRBV20-1; CDR3: CSASGTGRQPQHF; DNA: TGCAGTGCTAGTGGTACAGGGCGACAGCCCCAGCATTTT
size: NA; J: TRBJ1-2; D: NA; V: TRBV19; CDR3: CATLSGAYGYTF; DNA: TGTGCCACCCTAAGCGGTGCATATGGCTACACCTTC
size: NA; J: TRBJ2-7; D: NA; V: TRBV6-5; CDR3: CASRLDKISYEQYF; DNA: TGTGCCAGCAGATTGGACAAGATCTCCTACGAGCAGTACTTC
size: NA; J: TRBJ1-4; D: NA; V: TRBV5-1; CDR3: CASRQGNNEKLFF; DNA: TGCGCCAGCAGGCAGGGAAATAATGAAAAACTGTTTTTT
size: NA; J: TRBJ2-3; D: NA; V: TRBV2; CDR3: CASSEAGGRPTDTQYF; DNA: TGTGCCAGCAGTGAAGCAGGAGGGCGTCCCACAGATACGCAGTATTTT
size: once; J: TRBJ2-7; D: TRBD2; V: TRBV11-1; CDR3: CASSPQRGGAYEQYF; DNA: TGTGCCAGCAGCCCCCAGCGGGGGGGTGCCTACGAGCAGTACTTC
size: NA; J: TRBJ2-1; D: NA; V: TRBV3-1/TRBV3-2; CDR3: CASSQRSDNEQFF; DNA: TGTGCCAGCAGCCAGCGGTCGGACAATGAGCAGTTCTTC
size: NA; J: TRBJ1-2; D: TRBD1; V: TRBV19; CDR3: CASSEDRGLNYGYTF; DNA: TGTGCCAGTAGTGAGGACAGGGGGCTTAACTATGGCTACACCTTC
size: NA; J: TRBJ1-5; D: TRBD1; V: TRBV6-2/TRBV6-3; CDR3: CASSYNGQDVNQPQHF; DNA: TGTGCCAGCAGTTATAACGGACAGGACGTCAATCAGCCCCAGCATTTT
size: NA; J: TRBJ1-5; D: NA; V: TRBV5-6; CDR3: CASSPGSNQPQHF; DNA: TGTGCCAGCAGCCCAGGTTCTAATCAGCCCCAGCATTTT
size: NA; J: TRBJ2-5; D: TRBD2; V: TRBV29-1; CDR3: CSVPPGGGAGETQYF; DNA: TGCAGCGTTCCGCCTGGCGGGGGGGCGGGAGAGACCCAGTACTTC
size: NA; J: TRBJ1-1; D: TRBD1; V: TRBV11-2; CDR3: CASSSDRETEAFF; DNA: TGTGCCAGCAGCTCCGACAGGGAAACCGAAGCTTTCTTT
size: NA; J: TRBJ2-1; D: NA; V: TRBV28; CDR3: CASSLISGNYNEQFF; DNA: TGTGCCAGCAGTTTAATTAGCGGCAACTACAATGAGCAGTTCTTC
size: NA; J: TRBJ2-3; D: TRBD2; V: TRBV3-1/TRBV3-2; CDR3: CASSQEPSGGSPRTDTQYF; DNA: TGTGCCAGCAGCCAAGAGCCCAGCGGGGGGTCACCCCGCACAGATACGCAGTATTTT
size: NA; J: TRBJ2-5; D: NA; V: TRBV29-1; CDR3: CSVERQYPQETQYF; DNA: TGCAGCGTTGAAAGACAGTATCCACAAGAGACCCAGTACTTC
size: NA; J: TRBJ1-1; D: NA; V: TRBV5-4; CDR3: CASSLEGHRNTEAFF; DNA: TGTGCCAGCAGCTTGGAGGGACATAGGAACACTGAAGCTTTCTTT
size: NA; J: TRBJ1-4; D: TRBD1; V: TRBV7-8; CDR3: CASSLGQGRTLFF; DNA: TGTGCCAGCAGCCTAGGACAGGGGAGGACCCTGTTTTTT